The rows below give T cell receptor beta chains drawn from one sample of a study of chemoradiotherapy in HPV16-positive cancers. Data came from immunoSEQ multiplex PCR; TCRdb stores just in-frame clones and leaves some out. The sample records 5,000 to 6,500 clones, about 90% being singletons. Here the sequenced sample was blood, taken from a patient who underwent chemoradiotherapy. These receptors all come from a human donor with HPV-associated anogenital cancer. CDR3s include the opening cysteine and the closing phenylalanine or tryptophan. Fields, in order: J gene, V gene, clone size, D gene, CDR3 protein, CDR3 DNA. The D gene is left open where the match is weak. Some rows have no size entry. The others give once, few or many, or a class for an expanded clone.

J gene: TRBJ2-7
V gene: TRBV5-4
clone size: .
D gene: .
CDR3 protein: CASSLDFNEQYF
CDR3 DNA: TGTGCCAGCAGCTTGGATTTCAACGAGCAGTACTTC

J gene: TRBJ1-2
V gene: TRBV28
clone size: .
D gene: TRBD1
CDR3 protein: CASSPRDRYWAWYGYTF
CDR3 DNA: TGTGCCAGCAGTCCCCGGGACAGATACTGGGCATGGTATGGCTACACCTTC

J gene: TRBJ2-7
V gene: TRBV7-2
clone size: .
D gene: .
CDR3 protein: CASSLVPGAYEQYF
CDR3 DNA: TGTGCCAGCAGCTTAGTCCCGGGGGCCTACGAGCAGTACTTC

J gene: TRBJ2-7
V gene: TRBV5-1
clone size: once
D gene: TRBD1
CDR3 protein: CASSADRARGEQYF
CDR3 DNA: TGCGCCAGCAGCGCCGACAGGGCGAGAGGCGAGCAGTACTTC

J gene: TRBJ1-4
V gene: TRBV15
clone size: .
D gene: TRBD1
CDR3 protein: CATSSRDRGTTNEKLFF
CDR3 DNA: TGTGCCACCAGCAGCAGGGACAGGGGTACAACTAATGAAAAACTGTTTTTT

J gene: TRBJ1-6
V gene: TRBV5-1
clone size: few
D gene: .
CDR3 protein: CASSLEPGARDNSPLHF
CDR3 DNA: TGCGCCAGCAGCTTGGAACCAGGCGCTAGGGACAATTCACCCCTCCACTTT

J gene: TRBJ2-1
V gene: TRBV11-2
clone size: .
D gene: TRBD2
CDR3 protein: CASSFGRAFENEQFF
CDR3 DNA: TGTGCCAGCAGCTTTGGGAGGGCTTTTGAGAATGAGCAGTTCTTC

J gene: TRBJ1-5
V gene: TRBV7-8
clone size: .
D gene: .
CDR3 protein: CASSLAVRTSNQPQHF
CDR3 DNA: TGTGCCAGCAGCTTAGCCGTCCGAACGAGCAATCAGCCCCAGCATTTT

J gene: TRBJ1-5
V gene: TRBV5-5
clone size: .
D gene: TRBD1
CDR3 protein: CASSLTGVNQPQHF
CDR3 DNA: TGTGCCAGCAGCTTGACAGGGGTCAATCAGCCCCAGCATTTT

J gene: TRBJ1-1
V gene: TRBV27
clone size: .
D gene: .
CDR3 protein: CASTPVHGGLNTEAFF
CDR3 DNA: TGTGCCAGCACACCGGTTCATGGGGGGTTGAACACTGAAGCTTTCTTT

J gene: TRBJ2-3
V gene: TRBV4-1
clone size: .
D gene: .
CDR3 protein: CASSQDRLTGRATDTQYF
CDR3 DNA: TGCGCCAGCAGCCAAGATCGTTTGACAGGAAGGGCCACAGATACGCAGTATTTT